Listed below are T cell receptor beta chains from one sample, sequenced in a study of blood T cell dynamics during melanoma immunotherapy. The protocol was immunoSEQ multiplex PCR, while the TCRdb copy is restricted to in-frame clones and leaves out a portion. The sample shows approximately 9,500 clones, about 85% of them seen only once. This specimen was blood, taken from a patient treated with checkpoint blockade. The receptors were gathered from a human donor with melanoma. CDR3s include the opening cysteine and the closing phenylalanine or tryptophan. The D gene is left open where the match is weak. Rows may omit the clone size; those that give it use once, few, many or a size class.

clone size: -
J gene: TRBJ1-2
V gene: TRBV7-3
D gene: -
CDR3 protein: CASSLGGTEANYGYTF
CDR3 DNA: TGTGCCAGCAGCTTGGGGGGGACGGAAGCTAACTATGGCTACACCTTC

clone size: few
J gene: TRBJ1-2
V gene: TRBV5-1
D gene: TRBD1
CDR3 protein: CASSPGTANYGYTF
CDR3 DNA: TGCGCCAGCAGTCCGGGGACAGCTAACTATGGCTACACCTTC

clone size: -
J gene: TRBJ1-6
V gene: TRBV9
D gene: -
CDR3 protein: CASSSEGGPYSPLHF
CDR3 DNA: TGTGCCAGCAGCTCCGAGGGGGGTCCCTACTCACCCCTCCACTTT

clone size: -
J gene: TRBJ2-5
V gene: TRBV4-1
D gene: -
CDR3 protein: CASSQSGPKETQYF
CDR3 DNA: TGCGCCAGCAGCCAATCCGGGCCCAAAGAGACCCAGTACTTC

clone size: -
J gene: TRBJ2-1
V gene: TRBV2
D gene: TRBD2
CDR3 protein: CASSDRLAGGPYNEQFF
CDR3 DNA: TGTGCCAGCAGTGACCGCCTAGCGGGGGGCCCTTACAATGAGCAGTTCTTC

clone size: -
J gene: TRBJ2-7
V gene: TRBV25-1
D gene: -
CDR3 protein: CASSDPRGRAYEQYF
CDR3 DNA: TGTGCCAGCAGTGACCCCCGGGGTAGGGCCTACGAGCAGTACTTC

clone size: few
J gene: TRBJ2-5
V gene: TRBV10-1
D gene: -
CDR3 protein: CASSSSGVGETQYF
CDR3 DNA: TGCGCCAGCAGTTCTTCAGGGGTAGGGGAGACCCAGTACTTC

clone size: few
J gene: TRBJ1-2
V gene: TRBV5-4
D gene: TRBD1
CDR3 protein: CASSYRGRGNYGYTF
CDR3 DNA: TGTGCCAGCAGCTACAGGGGGCGCGGGAACTATGGCTACACCTTC

clone size: -
J gene: TRBJ2-3
V gene: TRBV18
D gene: -
CDR3 protein: CASSQQRVGTDTQYF
CDR3 DNA: TGTGCCAGCTCCCAACAGCGGGTCGGCACAGATACGCAGTATTTT

clone size: once
J gene: TRBJ2-2
V gene: TRBV6-5
D gene: -
CDR3 protein: CASSYTTGRGIGELFF
CDR3 DNA: TGTGCCAGCAGTTACACGACGGGACGGGGTATCGGGGAGCTGTTTTTT

clone size: -
J gene: TRBJ1-6
V gene: TRBV25-1
D gene: TRBD1
CDR3 protein: CASSADRRNSPLHF
CDR3 DNA: TGTGCCAGCAGTGCGGACAGGAGGAATTCACCCCTCCACTTT

clone size: -
J gene: TRBJ1-1
V gene: TRBV28
D gene: TRBD1
CDR3 protein: CASRTGGWNTEAFF
CDR3 DNA: TGTGCCAGCAGGACAGGGGGCTGGAACACTGAAGCTTTCTTT

clone size: few
J gene: TRBJ1-6
V gene: TRBV2
D gene: -
CDR3 protein: CASFRYPPLHF
CDR3 DNA: TGTGCCAGCTTTCGTTATCCACCCCTCCACTTT

clone size: -
J gene: TRBJ2-2
V gene: TRBV2
D gene: TRBD1
CDR3 protein: CASRRRDRGRSGELFF
CDR3 DNA: TGTGCCAGCAGACGCCGGGACAGGGGGCGCAGTGGGGAGCTGTTTTTT

clone size: -
J gene: TRBJ2-3
V gene: TRBV5-1
D gene: TRBD1
CDR3 protein: CASSSGQGPPTDTQYF
CDR3 DNA: TGCGCCAGCAGCTCCGGACAGGGGCCCCCCACAGATACGCAGTATTTT

clone size: -
J gene: TRBJ1-1
V gene: TRBV6-1
D gene: TRBD1
CDR3 protein: CASSEWTGNTEAFF
CDR3 DNA: TGTGCCAGCAGTGAATGGACAGGGAACACTGAAGCTTTCTTT

clone size: -
J gene: TRBJ1-2
V gene: TRBV4-2
D gene: -
CDR3 protein: CASSQDAYGYTF
CDR3 DNA: TGTGCCAGCAGCCAAGATGCGTATGGCTACACCTTC

clone size: -
J gene: TRBJ2-2
V gene: TRBV2
D gene: -
CDR3 protein: CASRGQMNTGELFF
CDR3 DNA: TGTGCCAGCAGAGGGCAGATGAACACCGGGGAGCTGTTTTTT

clone size: -
J gene: TRBJ2-7
V gene: TRBV11-2
D gene: -
CDR3 protein: CASSPLNRDTSYEQYF
CDR3 DNA: TGTGCCAGCAGCCCTCTCAATCGGGACACCTCCTACGAGCAGTACTTC

clone size: -
J gene: TRBJ2-5
V gene: TRBV7-6
D gene: TRBD2
CDR3 protein: CASSFLPNSGEETQYF
CDR3 DNA: TGTGCCAGCAGCTTCCTTCCCAATAGCGGGGAAGAGACCCAGTACTTC

clone size: -
J gene: TRBJ2-5
V gene: TRBV30
D gene: TRBD1
CDR3 protein: CAWSATGARTQYF
CDR3 DNA: TGTGCCTGGAGCGCGACAGGGGCCCGGACCCAGTACTTC

clone size: -
J gene: TRBJ1-2
V gene: TRBV11-2
D gene: -
CDR3 protein: CASSLISGWNYGYTF
CDR3 DNA: TGTGCCAGCAGCTTAATTTCAGGGTGGAACTATGGCTACACCTTC

clone size: -
J gene: TRBJ1-3
V gene: TRBV7-9
D gene: -
CDR3 protein: CASSPRTGNTIYF
CDR3 DNA: TGTGCCAGCAGCCCTCGGACGGGAAACACCATATATTTT

clone size: -
J gene: TRBJ1-1
V gene: TRBV18
D gene: TRBD1
CDR3 protein: CASSLTGGTEAFF
CDR3 DNA: TGTGCCAGCTCACTAACAGGGGGCACTGAAGCTTTCTTT

clone size: -
J gene: TRBJ2-5
V gene: TRBV11-2
D gene: -
CDR3 protein: CASSLRQRYQETQYF
CDR3 DNA: TGTGCCAGCAGCTTAAGACAGCGATACCAAGAGACCCAGTACTTC

clone size: once
J gene: TRBJ2-1
V gene: TRBV9
D gene: TRBD2
CDR3 protein: CASSVREGTYNEQFF
CDR3 DNA: TGTGCCAGCAGCGTGCGGGAGGGCACCTACAATGAGCAGTTCTTC

clone size: -
J gene: TRBJ1-5
V gene: TRBV30
D gene: -
CDR3 protein: CAWSVRTNQPQHF
CDR3 DNA: TGTGCCTGGAGTGTCCGGACTAATCAGCCCCAGCATTTT

clone size: -
J gene: TRBJ2-2
V gene: TRBV5-1
D gene: TRBD1
CDR3 protein: CASSIRQGSTGELFF
CDR3 DNA: TGCGCCAGCAGCATCAGACAGGGGAGCACCGGGGAGCTGTTTTTT